This TCR beta chain was obtained from a study of T-cell reconstitution after alpha-beta-depleted transplantation in children. Study-level results: Expanded graft clones, several hundred of them, were reportedly the source of alpha-beta T cells about two months after transplant. T-cell counts and diversity at one year following transplant were attributed mainly to newly produced T cells. Some patients' high day-60 TCRbeta diversity was traced to surviving recipient T cells and thymic progenitors.

The CDR3 contains 13 residues. Trimming stripped 7 bases from V and 12 bases from J, with 19 bases between. CDR1 is SNHLY and CDR2 is FYNNEI in the germline V gene. The sample holds a few counts of this clonotype. What it recognizes is unknown. Unique molecular identifiers were incorporated during preparation of the TCRbeta library. MiXCR, run by TCRdb on the PCR reads, gives a single entry per CDR3 protein. Of a few hundred thousand distinct CDR3 sequences in the sample, 25% to 30% are singletons; the top ten hold around a third. This TCR was recovered from a boy younger than two with Wiskott-Aldrich syndrome, due to receive a stem cell transplant. Sequencing used PBMCs, obtained before TCRalphabeta/CD19-depleted stem cell transplant. The chain couples TRBV2 to TRBJ2-1; D gene uncertain. The CDR3 bases are TGTGCCAGCACCCTGTTGGACGGTATTGGGCAGTTCTTC. Translated: CASTLLDGIGQFF.